These 9 T cell receptor beta chains were sequenced from one sample in a study of cytomegalovirus exposure and HLA in healthy donors. Use of 60 Vbeta and 13 Jbeta primers characterized the PCR. The protocol was immunoSEQ multiplex PCR, while the TCRdb copy is restricted to in-frame clones and leaves out a portion. Of roughly 66,000 clones detected, less than 80% appear once; the ten largest clones hold 3%. The source material was PBMCs. The receptor source for this set is a woman aged 45-65 years in good health and CMV-seronegative.

A few counts support this clone. This chain uses TRBV4-2 with TRBJ1-4, with 11 bases lining up with TRBD1. There are 15 residues in the CDR3. Germline CDR1 reads LGHNA; CDR2 reads YNFKEQ. Trimming removed 5 bases from V and 8 bases from J; junction bases left unmatched: 7. The CDR3 sequence: CASSGRTGGDEKLFF. DNA of the CDR3: TGTGCCAGCAGCGGACGGACAGGGGGCGACGAAAAACTGTTTTTT.

This chain joins TRBV27 and TRBJ1-1, with 8 bases fitting TRBD1. The CDR3 has 13 residues. After removal of 1 base from V and 10 bases from J, the junction contained 5 bases not matched to a gene. Germline CDR1 and CDR2: MNHEY and SMNVEV (reference sequence). The CDR3 DNA reads TGTGCCAGCAGTTTATTAGGGGGACAGGTAGCTTTCTTT. Its protein product is CASSLLGGQVAFF.

V and J are TRBV7-3 and TRBJ2-3, with D possibly being TRBD2 (5 bases). CDR1 and CDR2 (germline): SGHTA, FQGTGA. The V end lost 5 bases, the J end lost 5 bases, and 11 bases lay between the germline ends. This CDR3 has 13 residues. The CDR3 reads CASSQSGRDTQYF. CDR3 bases: TGTGCCAGCAGCCAGAGCGGCCGAGATACGCAGTATTTT.

The V and J genes are TRBV7-2 and TRBJ2-2; TRBD2 matches 13 bases. The length of the CDR3 is 17 residues. V shed 5 bases and J 4 bases; nucleotides not matched to a gene: 7. Germline CDR1 is SGHTA and CDR2 is FQGNSA. The CDR3 protein is CASSTRTSGGRTGELFF. The CDR3 DNA reads TGTGCCAGCAGCACGAGGACTAGCGGGGGCCGCACCGGGGAGCTGTTTTTT.

The rearrangement joins TRBV28 to TRBJ1-2, with D possibly being TRBD1 (5 bases). Between the trimmed V and J ends, which lost 4 bases and 4 bases, there was a span of 16 bases. CDR1 is MDHEN and CDR2 is SYDVKM in the germline V gene. CDR3 size: 15 residues. The CDR3 bases are TGTGCCAGCAGTTCCGGACACGGAGGGGCCTATGGCTACACCTTC. This gives the protein CASSSGHGGAYGYTF.

Here the CDR3 reads CASSPGTSGGRGQFF. CDR3 coding DNA: TGCGCCAGCAGCCCAGGGACTAGCGGGGGGCGGGGGCAGTTCTTC. The chain is built from TRBV4-3 and TRBJ2-1, with TRBD2 identical over 15 bases. The germline V gene encodes CDR1 LGHNA and CDR2 YSLEER. CDR3 length equals 15 residues. The junction had 7 bases not matched to a gene; V was cut back by 4 bases and J by 12 bases.

The V call is TRBV7-9, the J call TRBJ2-7; D remains unclear. Germline-derived CDR1 and CDR2 are SEHNR and FQNEAQ (reference sequence). This CDR3 spans 13 amino acids. V lost 1 base to trimming and J lost 12 bases, with 16 bases between them. This chain's CDR3 is CASSLGQASPAYF. The CDR3 coding sequence is TGTGCCAGCAGCTTAGGGCAGGCCTCGCCGGCGTACTTC.

The rearrangement links TRBV9 to TRBJ2-3; TRBD2 might be the D (5 bases). This CDR3 has 14 residues. Germline V gives CDR1 SGDLS, CDR2 YYNGEE. The V gene lost 3 bases and the J gene lost 4 bases, with 12 bases spanning the gap. The DNA for the CDR3 is TGTGCCAGCAGCGCATCCTTGGACTCAGATACGCAGTATTTT. It codes for CASSASLDSDTQYF.

This rearrangement joins TRBV7-2 to TRBJ2-7, with a tentative D call TRBD1 (6 bases). Looked up from germline, CDR1 is SGHTA and CDR2 is FQGNSA. Trimming removed 7 bases from V and 5 bases from J, with 15 bases in between. This CDR3 region has 13 residues. The DNA of the CDR3 is TGTGCCAGCAACTCACAGGGAAGAAACGAGCAGTACTTC. Encoded protein: CASNSQGRNEQYF.